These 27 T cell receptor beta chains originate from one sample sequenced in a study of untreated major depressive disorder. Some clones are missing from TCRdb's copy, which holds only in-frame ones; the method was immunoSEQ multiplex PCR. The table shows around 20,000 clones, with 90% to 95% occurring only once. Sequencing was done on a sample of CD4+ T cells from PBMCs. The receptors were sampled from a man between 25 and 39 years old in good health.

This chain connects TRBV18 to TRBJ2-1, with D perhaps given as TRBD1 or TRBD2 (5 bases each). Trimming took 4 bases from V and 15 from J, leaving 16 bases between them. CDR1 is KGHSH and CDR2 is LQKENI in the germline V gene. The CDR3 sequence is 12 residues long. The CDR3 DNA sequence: TGTGCCAGCTCACGGGATTCTGGGGACCCGTTCTTC. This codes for CASSRDSGDPFF.

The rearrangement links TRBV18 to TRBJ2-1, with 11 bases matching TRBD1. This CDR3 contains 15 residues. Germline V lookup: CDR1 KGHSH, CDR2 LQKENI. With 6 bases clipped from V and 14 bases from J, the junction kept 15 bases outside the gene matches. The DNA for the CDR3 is TGTGCCAGCTCCCCCGGGACAGGGGGGAGTCCCGGGGAGTTCTTC. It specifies CASSPGTGGSPGEFF.

CDR3 in DNA: TGTGCCAGCAGCTCAGGGGATACGCAGTATTTT. It yields the protein CASSSGDTQYF. This chain links TRBV5-6 with TRBJ2-3, with D possibly being TRBD1 (5 bases). Germline CDR1 and CDR2: SGHDT and YYEEEE. The CDR3 totals 11 residues. The V end was cut by 3 bases, the J end by 6 bases, with 5 bases between.

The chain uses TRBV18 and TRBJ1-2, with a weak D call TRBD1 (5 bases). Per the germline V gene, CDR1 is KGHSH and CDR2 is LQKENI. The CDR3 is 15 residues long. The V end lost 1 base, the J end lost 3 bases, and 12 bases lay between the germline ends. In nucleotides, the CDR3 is TGTGCCAGCTCACCACAAATCAGGGACGACTATGGCTACACCTTC. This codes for CASSPQIRDDYGYTF.

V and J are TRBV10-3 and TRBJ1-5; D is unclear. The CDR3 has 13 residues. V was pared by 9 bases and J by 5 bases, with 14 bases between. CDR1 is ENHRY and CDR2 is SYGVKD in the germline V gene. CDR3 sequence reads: CAIRSKGDQPQHF. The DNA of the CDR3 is TGTGCCATAAGGTCGAAGGGAGATCAGCCCCAGCATTTT.

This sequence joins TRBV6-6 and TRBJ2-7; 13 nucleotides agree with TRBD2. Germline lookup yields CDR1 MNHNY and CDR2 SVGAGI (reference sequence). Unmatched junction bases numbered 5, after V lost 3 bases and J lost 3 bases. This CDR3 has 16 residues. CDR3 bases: TGTGCCAGCAGTTATTCAAGGACTAGCGGGAGCTACGAGCAGTACTTC. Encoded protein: CASSYSRTSGSYEQYF.

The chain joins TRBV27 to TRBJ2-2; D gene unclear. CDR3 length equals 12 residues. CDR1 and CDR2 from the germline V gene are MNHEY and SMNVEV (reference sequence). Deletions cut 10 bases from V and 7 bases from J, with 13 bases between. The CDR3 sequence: CATRRAIGELFF. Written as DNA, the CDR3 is TGTGCCACCCGAAGGGCCATCGGGGAGCTGTTTTTT.

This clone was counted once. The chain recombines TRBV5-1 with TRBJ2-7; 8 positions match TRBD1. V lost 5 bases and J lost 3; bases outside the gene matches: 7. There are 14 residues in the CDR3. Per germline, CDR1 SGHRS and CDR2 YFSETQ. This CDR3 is CASSPGTGFYEQYF. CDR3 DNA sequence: TGCGCCAGCAGTCCCGGGACAGGTTTCTACGAGCAGTACTTC. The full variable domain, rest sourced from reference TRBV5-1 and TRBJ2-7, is KAGVTQTPRYLIKTRGQQVTLSCSPISGHRSVSWYQQTPGQGLQFLFEYFSETQRNKGNFPGRFSGRQFSNSRSEMNVSTLELGDSALYLCASSPGTGFYEQYFGPGTRLTVT.

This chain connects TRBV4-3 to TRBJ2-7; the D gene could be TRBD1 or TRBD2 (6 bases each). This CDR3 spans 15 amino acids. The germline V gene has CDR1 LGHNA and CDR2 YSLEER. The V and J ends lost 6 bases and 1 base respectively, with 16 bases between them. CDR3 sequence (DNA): TGCGCCAGCAGACGGGGGCCAGCTGAATCCTACGAGCAGTACTTC. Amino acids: CASRRGPAESYEQYF.

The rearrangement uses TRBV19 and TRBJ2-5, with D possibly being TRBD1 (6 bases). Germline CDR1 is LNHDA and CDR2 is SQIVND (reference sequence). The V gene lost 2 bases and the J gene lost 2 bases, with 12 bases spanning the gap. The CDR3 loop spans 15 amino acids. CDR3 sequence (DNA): TGTGCCAGTAGTATAACTAGGGGGTTACAAGAGACCCAGTACTTC. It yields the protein CASSITRGLQETQYF.

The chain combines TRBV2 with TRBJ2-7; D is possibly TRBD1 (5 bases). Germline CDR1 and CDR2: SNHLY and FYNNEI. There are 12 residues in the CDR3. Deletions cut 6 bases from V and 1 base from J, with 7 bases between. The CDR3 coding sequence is TGTGCCAGCAGAGACAGATCCTACGAGCAGTACTTC. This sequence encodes CASRDRSYEQYF.

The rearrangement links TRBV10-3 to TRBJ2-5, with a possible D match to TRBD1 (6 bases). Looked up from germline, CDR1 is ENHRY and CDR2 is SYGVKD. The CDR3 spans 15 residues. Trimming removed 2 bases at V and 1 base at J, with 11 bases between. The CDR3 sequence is CAISEPHRVQETQYF. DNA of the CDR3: TGTGCCATCAGTGAGCCGCACAGGGTCCAAGAGACCCAGTACTTC.

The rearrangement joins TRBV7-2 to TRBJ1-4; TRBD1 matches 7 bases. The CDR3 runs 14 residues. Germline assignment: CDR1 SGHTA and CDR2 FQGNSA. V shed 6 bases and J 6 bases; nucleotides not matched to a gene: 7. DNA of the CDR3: TGTGCCAGCAGGTTGACAGGGAGGGATGAAAAACTGTTTTTT. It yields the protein CASRLTGRDEKLFF.

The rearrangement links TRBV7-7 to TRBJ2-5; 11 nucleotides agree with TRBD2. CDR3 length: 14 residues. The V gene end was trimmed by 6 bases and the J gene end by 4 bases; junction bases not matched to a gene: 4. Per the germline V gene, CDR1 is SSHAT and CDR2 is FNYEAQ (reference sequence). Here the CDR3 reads CASSSGLAGETQYF. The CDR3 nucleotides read TGTGCCAGCAGTTCCGGACTAGCGGGAGAGACCCAGTACTTC.

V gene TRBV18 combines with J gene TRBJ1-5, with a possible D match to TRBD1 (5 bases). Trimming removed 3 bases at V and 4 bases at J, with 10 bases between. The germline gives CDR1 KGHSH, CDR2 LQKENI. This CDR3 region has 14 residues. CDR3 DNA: TGTGCCAGCTCACCGAGGGGCGATAATCAGCCCCAGCATTTT. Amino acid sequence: CASSPRGDNQPQHF. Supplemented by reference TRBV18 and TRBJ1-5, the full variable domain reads NAGVMQNPRHLVRRRGQEARLRCSPMKGHSHVYWYRQLPEEGLKFMVYLQKENIIDESGMPKERFSAEFPKEGPSILRIQQVVRGDSAAYFCASSPRGDNQPQHFGDGTRLSIL.

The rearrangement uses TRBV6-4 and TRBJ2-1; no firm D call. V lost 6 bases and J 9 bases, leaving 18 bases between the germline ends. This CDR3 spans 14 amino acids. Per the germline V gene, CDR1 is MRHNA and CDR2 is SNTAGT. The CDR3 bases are TGTGCCAGCAGCTTAGAGATCCAAGGAACTGAGCAGTTCTTC. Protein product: CASSLEIQGTEQFF.

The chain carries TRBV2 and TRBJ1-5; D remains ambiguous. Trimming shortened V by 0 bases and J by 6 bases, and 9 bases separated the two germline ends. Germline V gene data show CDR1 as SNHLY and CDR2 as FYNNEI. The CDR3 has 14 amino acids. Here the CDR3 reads CASSEAVGGQPQHF. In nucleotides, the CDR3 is TGTGCCAGCAGTGAAGCCGTAGGCGGTCAGCCCCAGCATTTT.

CDR3 nucleotide sequence: TGTGCCACCAGCAGAGTGTTTGGGGGCCTGAACACTGAAGCTTTCTTT. Its translation: CATSRVFGGLNTEAFF. V usage is TRBV15 and J usage is TRBJ1-1, with D perhaps matching TRBD1 (6 bases). CDR3 size: 16 residues. The V gene lost 1 base and the J gene lost 0 bases, with 12 bases spanning the gap. In germline, CDR1 is LNHNV, CDR2 YYDKDF (reference sequence).

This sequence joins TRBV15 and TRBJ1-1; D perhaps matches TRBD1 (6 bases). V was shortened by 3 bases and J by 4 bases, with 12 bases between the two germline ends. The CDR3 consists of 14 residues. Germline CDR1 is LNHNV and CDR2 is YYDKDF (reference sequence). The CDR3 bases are TGTGCCACCAGCAGGAGGGGGTTGGGCACTGAAGCTTTCTTT. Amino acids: CATSRRGLGTEAFF.

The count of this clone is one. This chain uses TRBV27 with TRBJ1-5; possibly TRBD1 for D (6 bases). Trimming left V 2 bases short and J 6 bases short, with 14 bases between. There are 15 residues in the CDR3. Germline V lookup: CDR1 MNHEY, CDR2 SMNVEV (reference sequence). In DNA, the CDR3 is TGTGCCAGCAGTTTAGGCAGGGGAAATGGTCAGCCCCAGCATTTT. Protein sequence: CASSLGRGNGQPQHF.

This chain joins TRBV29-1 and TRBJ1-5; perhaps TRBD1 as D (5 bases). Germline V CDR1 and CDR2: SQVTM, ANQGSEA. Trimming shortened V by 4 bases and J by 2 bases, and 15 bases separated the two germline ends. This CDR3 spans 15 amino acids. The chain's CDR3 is CSVGDGLLGNQPQHF. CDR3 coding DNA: TGCAGCGTTGGGGACGGATTGCTGGGCAATCAGCCCCAGCATTTT.

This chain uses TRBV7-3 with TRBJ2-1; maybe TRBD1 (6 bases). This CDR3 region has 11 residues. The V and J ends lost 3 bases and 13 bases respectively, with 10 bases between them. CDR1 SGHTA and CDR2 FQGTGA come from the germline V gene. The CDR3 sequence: CASSFRQEQFF. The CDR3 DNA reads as TGTGCCAGCAGCTTCCGACAGGAACAGTTCTTC.

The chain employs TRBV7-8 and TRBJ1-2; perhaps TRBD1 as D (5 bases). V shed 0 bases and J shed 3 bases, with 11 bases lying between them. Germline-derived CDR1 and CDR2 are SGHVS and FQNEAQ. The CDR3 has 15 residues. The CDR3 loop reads CASSLAPGGYYGYTF. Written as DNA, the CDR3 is TGTGCCAGCAGCTTAGCGCCCGGGGGGTACTATGGCTACACCTTC.

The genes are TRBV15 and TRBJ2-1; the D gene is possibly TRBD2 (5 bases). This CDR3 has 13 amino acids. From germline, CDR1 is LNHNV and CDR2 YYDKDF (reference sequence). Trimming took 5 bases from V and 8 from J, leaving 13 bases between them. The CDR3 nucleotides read TGTGCCACCAGCTGGGAGATGGGATATGAGCAGTTCTTC. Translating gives CATSWEMGYEQFF.

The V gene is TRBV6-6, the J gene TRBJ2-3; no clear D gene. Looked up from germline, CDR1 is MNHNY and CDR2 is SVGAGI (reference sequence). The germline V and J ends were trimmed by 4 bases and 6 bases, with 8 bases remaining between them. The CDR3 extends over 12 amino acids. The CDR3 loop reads CASSSYTDTQYF. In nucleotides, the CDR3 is TGTGCCAGCAGTTCCTACACGGATACGCAGTATTTT.

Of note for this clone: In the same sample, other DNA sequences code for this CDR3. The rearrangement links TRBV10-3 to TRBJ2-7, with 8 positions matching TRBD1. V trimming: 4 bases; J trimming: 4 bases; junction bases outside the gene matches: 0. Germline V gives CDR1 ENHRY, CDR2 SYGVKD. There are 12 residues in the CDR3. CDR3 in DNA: TGTGCCATCAGTGGACAGGGGTACGAGCAGTACTTC. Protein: CAISGQGYEQYF.

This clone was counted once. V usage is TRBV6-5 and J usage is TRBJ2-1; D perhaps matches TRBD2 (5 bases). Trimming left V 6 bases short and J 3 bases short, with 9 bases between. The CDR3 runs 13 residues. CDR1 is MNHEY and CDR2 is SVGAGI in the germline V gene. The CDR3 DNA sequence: TGTGCCAGCAGATTCGGACTCTACAATGAGCAGTTCTTC. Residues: CASRFGLYNEQFF.